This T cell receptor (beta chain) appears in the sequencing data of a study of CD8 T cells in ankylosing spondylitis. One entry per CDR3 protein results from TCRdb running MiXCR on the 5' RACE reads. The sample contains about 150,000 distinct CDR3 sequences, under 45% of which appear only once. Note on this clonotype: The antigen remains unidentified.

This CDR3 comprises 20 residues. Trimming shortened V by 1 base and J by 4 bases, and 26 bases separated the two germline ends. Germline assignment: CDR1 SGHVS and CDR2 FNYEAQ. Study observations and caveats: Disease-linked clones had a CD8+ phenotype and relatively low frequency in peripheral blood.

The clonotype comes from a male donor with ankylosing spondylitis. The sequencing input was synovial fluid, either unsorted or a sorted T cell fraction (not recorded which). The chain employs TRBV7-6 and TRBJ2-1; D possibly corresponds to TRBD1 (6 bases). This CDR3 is CASSLVSSGQPSRGYNEQFF. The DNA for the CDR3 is TGTGCCAGCAGCTTAGTGTCCTCGGGGCAGCCCTCCAGGGGATACAATGAGCAGTTCTTC.